Presented here are 27 T cell receptor beta chains from one specimen sequenced in a study of blood T cells in healthy people across ages. Primed by a sample-barcoded 5' primer and a J-beta primer mix, a second PCR proceeded for about 6 to 12 cycles. TCRdb used MiXCR to reprocess the 5' RACE reads, holding one entry per CDR3 protein. Of more than 800,000 distinct CDR3 sequences listed, 25% to 30% are singletons. Sequenced sample: blood. Source of these receptors: a woman of 80 years or more in good health.

The chain links TRBV29-1 to TRBJ1-1; no clear D gene. Trimming pared 5 bases from V and 2 bases from J, leaving 12 bases between. CDR3 length: 13 amino acids. Germline lookup yields CDR1 SQVTM and CDR2 ANQGSEA. The DNA for the CDR3 is TGCAGCGTTATTGGGCCAGCCAACACTGAAGCTTTCTTT. This codes for CSVIGPANTEAFF.

This chain joins TRBV21-1 and TRBJ2-4; TRBD1 is the table's D call and was not checked against the DNA. TRBV21-1 is given as a pseudogene. This CDR3 contains 19 residues. CDR3 region: CASSHWEAPVPSAKNIQYF. In DNA form, the CDR3 reads TGTGCCAGCAGCCATTGGGAAGCTCCGGTCCCGTCGGCCAAAAACATTCAGTACTTC.

This clonotype was recorded at least ten times. V gene TRBV20-1 combines with J gene TRBJ2-7; 10 nucleotides match TRBD2. The CDR3 extends over 14 amino acids. The J segment lost 5 bases and the V segment lost 1 base, leaving 5 bases of the junction unmatched. Germline V lookup: CDR1 DFQATT, CDR2 SNEGSKA (reference sequence). For the CDR3, the DNA is TGCAGTGCTAGAGCGGAGCGGGGGGGTAACGAGCAGTACTTC. It is translated as CSARAERGGNEQYF.

This clonotype was detected many times. The chain recombines TRBV12-3 or TRBV12-4 with TRBJ2-6; D gene uncertain. The CDR3 is 15 amino acids. Between the trimmed V and J ends, which lost 3 bases and 0 bases, there was a span of 6 bases. The CDR3 sequence is CASSFVGSGANVLTF. The CDR3 DNA is TGTGCCAGCAGTTTTGTCGGCTCTGGGGCCAACGTCCTGACTTTC.

On this clonotype itself: This sequence may be a read error, since a much larger clone differs from it by one base. The rearrangement joins TRBV5-8 to TRBJ2-1; D is perhaps TRBD1 or TRBD2 (6 bases each). The end of the DNA aligns better with TRBJ2-7, so the J call may be wrong. The CDR3 has 13 residues. From germline, CDR1 is SGHTS and CDR2 YDEGEE. The CDR3 sequence is CASSLWGDNEQYF. In nucleotides, the CDR3 is TGTGCCAGCAGCTTGTGGGGGGACAATGAGCAGTACTTC.

This clonotype was seen a few times. DNA of the CDR3: TGTGCCAGCTCACCACAAAACAGCCAAGAGACCCAGTACTTC. Its protein is CASSPQNSQETQYF. The chain couples TRBV18 to TRBJ2-5; no definite D call. V lost 1 base, J lost 1 base, and 7 bases lay in between. The V gene's germline CDR1 is KGHSH and CDR2 LQKENI. This CDR3 contains 14 residues.

The chain recombines TRBV20-1 with TRBJ2-7, with 7 positions matching TRBD1. From germline, CDR1 is DFQATT and CDR2 SNEGSKA (reference sequence). The CDR3 is 13 amino acids. V shed 6 bases, J shed 5 bases, and the junction held 10 bases outside the gene matches. The CDR3 protein is CSAIQDRRHEQYF. The CDR3 coding sequence is TGCAGTGCCATCCAGGACAGGCGCCACGAGCAGTACTTC.

This clonotype was detected only once. The DNA for the CDR3 is TGTGCCAGCAGTTTTTCCGAGGGGGAGACCCTGTACTTC. Protein product: CASSFSEGETLYF. The V and J genes are TRBV6-6 and TRBJ2-7; possible D gene TRBD1, 6 bases. Germline CDR1 and CDR2: MNHNY and SVGAGI (reference sequence). The V gene lost 4 bases and the J gene lost 12 bases, with 19 bases spanning the gap. This CDR3 has 13 amino acids.

This chain joins TRBV27 and TRBJ1-1, with a possible D match to TRBD1 (5 bases). There are 14 residues in the CDR3. V was pared by 4 bases and J by 12 bases, with 21 bases between. Germline assignment: CDR1 MNHEY and CDR2 SMNVEV (reference sequence). CDR3 bases: TGTGCCAGCAGTTCATGGGGCGGCAGGGATGTTCCTTTCTTT. It codes for CASSSWGGRDVPFF.

This chain uses TRBV20-1 with TRBJ1-2; D possibly corresponds to TRBD1 (5 bases). The V and J ends lost 4 bases and 5 bases respectively, with 11 bases between them. The germline CDR1 and CDR2 sequences are DFQATT and SNEGSKA (reference sequence). This CDR3 contains 12 residues. The CDR3 loop reads CSATRGAYGYTF. The CDR3 nucleotides are TGCAGTGCTACCCGAGGGGCTTATGGCTACACCTTC.

This clonotype has only a few counts. The chain has TRBV18 and TRBJ1-4; tentatively, D is TRBD1 (6 bases). V gave up 3 bases and J gave up 7 bases, with 9 bases separating them. There are 13 residues in the CDR3. CDR1 is KGHSH, CDR2 LQKENI, per germline. CDR3 region: CASSPRTVEKLFF. The CDR3 coding sequence is TGTGCCAGCTCACCCCGGACAGTTGAAAAACTGTTTTTT. Combining the CDR3 with reference TRBV18 and TRBJ1-4 gives the whole variable domain NAGVMQNPRHLVRRRGQEARLRCSPMKGHSHVYWYRQLPEEGLKFMVYLQKENIIDESGMPKERFSAEFPKEGPSILRIQQVVRGDSAAYFCASSPRTVEKLFFGSGTQLSVL.

The rearrangement uses TRBV21-1 and TRBJ2-1; the DNA was not used to check the table's D call, TRBD2. TRBV21-1 is listed as a pseudogene. This CDR3 has 19 residues. CDR3 protein: CASRKISGREIFSYNEQFF. The CDR3 bases are TGTGCCAGCAGGAAAATTAGCGGGAGGGAAATCTTCTCCTACAATGAGCAGTTCTTC.

This clonotype has at least ten counts. The V call is TRBV7-2, the J call TRBJ2-3, with 9 bases aligning to TRBD1. Germline trimming cut 5 bases from V and 3 bases from J; bases unmatched to any gene: 9. The CDR3 has 16 amino acids. Looked up from germline, CDR1 is SGHTA and CDR2 is FQGNSA. For the CDR3, the DNA is TGTGCCAGCAGCCCCCCCGGGACAGGGCGAACAGATACGCAGTATTTT. Translation gives CASSPPGTGRTDTQYF.

This clonotype was picked up many times. This chain joins TRBV27 and TRBJ2-4; TRBD1 matches at 9 bases. The CDR3 is made up of 17 amino acids. Unmatched junction bases numbered 9, after V lost 6 bases and J lost 0 bases. Germline V gene sequence: CDR1 MNHEY, CDR2 SMNVEV (reference sequence). CDR3 bases: TGTGCCAGCAGAGGGACAGGGTTTGGGTTAGCCAAAAACATTCAGTACTTC. Protein product: CASRGTGFGLAKNIQYF.

This clonotype appeared many times. The chain couples TRBV7-2 to TRBJ1-4; the D is unclear. Trimming left V 5 bases short and J 0 bases short, with 10 bases between. This CDR3 spans 15 amino acids. Germline V lookup: CDR1 SGHTA, CDR2 FQGNSA. CDR3 nucleotide sequence: TGTGCCAGCAGCCCCAGACCATCAACTAATGAAAAACTGTTTTTT. Translation: CASSPRPSTNEKLFF.

This clonotype was recorded a few times. A much more abundant neighbour one base away suggests this may be a read error. The rearrangement joins TRBV7-2 to TRBJ2-1; D may be TRBD1 (5 bases). This CDR3 is 16 amino acids long. The V and J ends lost 2 bases and 8 bases respectively, with 19 bases between them. Germline loops: CDR1 SGHTA, CDR2 FQGNSA. For the CDR3, the DNA is TGTGCCAGCAGCTTATGGGCTCAGGGTAGGGGCTATGAGCAGTTCTTC. This codes for CASSLWAQGRGYEQFF. Full variable domain (remainder filled in from reference TRBV7-2 and TRBJ2-1): GAGVSQSPSNKVTEKGKDVELRCDPISGHTALYWYRQSLGQGLEFLIYFQGNSAPDKSGLPSDRFSAERTGGSVSTLTIQRTQQEDSAVYLCASSLWAQGRGYEQFFGPGTRLTVL.

This clonotype has a count of ten or more. One junction end does not reproduce the germline sequence, and a read error may be involved. The V and J genes are TRBV29-1 and TRBJ1-6; the match to TRBD1 covers 9 bases. CDR3 length: 13 amino acids. CDR1 is SQVTM and CDR2 is ANQGSEA in the germline V gene. The CDR3 coding sequence is TGCAGCGCTCGGACAGGGGATAATTCCCCCCTCCACTTT. Encoded protein: CSARTGDNSPLHF.

This chain connects TRBV10-3 to TRBJ1-1; 7 nucleotides line up with TRBD1. This CDR3 spans 16 amino acids. Germline V gene data show CDR1 as ENHRY and CDR2 as SYGVKD. Trimming removed 1 base from V and 2 bases from J; junction bases left unmatched: 7. The CDR3, as DNA: TGTGCCATCAGTGAGTTGGGAGGGGGCGGAAACACTGAAGCTTTCTTT. Translation gives CAISELGGGGNTEAFF.

In this sample, this clonotype turned up a few times. The CDR3 reads CASSLYHRGKIFSEQFF. The CDR3 bases are TGTGCCAGCAGCTTATACCATCGGGGGAAGATTTTTTCGGAGCAGTTCTTC. J is TRBJ2-1 and V is TRBV11-2; D is perhaps TRBD2 (6 bases). Germline V gene lookup returns CDR1 SGHAT and CDR2 FQNNGV. The V end lost 2 bases, the J end lost 10 bases, and 24 bases lay between the germline ends. This CDR3 has 17 residues.

About this clonotype itself: A much larger clone lies one base from this, so it may be a read error. This chain uses TRBV9 with TRBJ2-5, with TRBD2 matching 9 bases. The CDR3 totals 15 residues. In germline, CDR1 is SGDLS, CDR2 YYNGEE. CDR3 nucleotide sequence: TGTACCAGCAGCGGGATGACTAGCGGCAAAGAGACCCAGTACTTC. It specifies CTSSGMTSGKETQYF. Complete variable domain (other parts from reference TRBV9 and TRBJ2-5): DSGVTQTPKHLITATGQRVTLRCSPRSGDLSVYWYQQSLDQGLQFLIQYYNGEERAKGNILERFSAQQFPDLHSELNLSSLELGDSALYFCTSSGMTSGKETQYFGPGTRLLVL.

This clonotype was counted at least ten times. The chain has TRBV4-3 and TRBJ2-5; 8 bases map to TRBD1. Trimming at V came to 4 bases and at J to 5 bases, leaving 3 bases not matched to a gene. The germline V gene has CDR1 LGHNA and CDR2 YSLEER. The CDR3 totals 13 residues. CDR3 DNA: TGCGCCAGCAGCCCGAGGACAGGGGAGACCCAGTACTTC. Amino acids: CASSPRTGETQYF.

This clonotype has a handful of counts. The J gene is TRBJ2-3, the V gene TRBV7-6, with TRBD1 identical over 7 bases. Germline V gene sequence: CDR1 SGHVS, CDR2 FNYEAQ. V trimming: 5 bases; J trimming: 0 bases; junction bases outside the gene matches: 5. This CDR3 contains 15 residues. The CDR3 coding sequence is TGTGCCAGCAGCGTCCGGGACAGTAGCACAGATACGCAGTATTTT. Protein product: CASSVRDSSTDTQYF.

The V and J genes are TRBV6-5 and TRBJ2-6; no clear D gene. V was cut by 6 bases and J by 2 bases, with 14 bases left in between. Germline assignment: CDR1 MNHEY and CDR2 SVGAGI. The CDR3 loop spans 16 amino acids. CDR3 DNA: TGTGCCAGCAGCATAGACAAGGTAGCTGGGGCCAACGTCCTGACTTTC. Translation gives CASSIDKVAGANVLTF.

The sample holds many counts of this clonotype. The chain recombines TRBV20-1 with TRBJ2-3, with TRBD2 matching over 11 bases. The length of the CDR3 is 17 residues. The germline CDR1 and CDR2 sequences are DFQATT and SNEGSKA (reference sequence). The V segment lost 3 bases and the J segment 3 bases; nucleotides outside the gene matches: 11. This CDR3 is CSASGVSGGGPTDTQYF. The CDR3 nucleotides are TGCAGTGCTAGTGGTGTTAGCGGGGGGGGACCAACAGATACGCAGTATTTT.

This clonotype was seen many times. This sequence joins TRBV4-3 and TRBJ2-3; no clear D. Trimming pared 0 bases from V and 2 bases from J, leaving 12 bases between. Germline V lookup: CDR1 LGHNA, CDR2 YSLEER. The CDR3 has 16 residues. For the CDR3, the DNA is TGCGCCAGCAGCCAAGATAGAACAGACTCCACAGATACGCAGTATTTT. Protein sequence: CASSQDRTDSTDTQYF.

The J gene is TRBJ2-1, the V gene TRBV13; TRBD2 matches at 9 bases. The V gene end was trimmed by 2 bases and the J gene end by 8 bases; junction bases not matched to a gene: 13. The germline V gene has CDR1 PRHDT and CDR2 FYEKMQ (reference sequence). This CDR3 is 17 amino acids long. The DNA for the CDR3 is TGTGCCAGCAGCTTAAGGACCCCGGGGCGGGGGGGCCATGAGCAGTTCTTC. Its protein product is CASSLRTPGRGGHEQFF.

This clonotype was seen a handful of times. This rearrangement joins TRBV20-1 to TRBJ2-2; TRBD2 matches 9 bases. V shed 3 bases, J shed 5 bases, and the junction held 7 bases outside the gene matches. CDR1 and CDR2 (germline): DFQATT, SNEGSKA (reference sequence). The CDR3 consists of 15 residues. DNA of the CDR3: TGCAGTGCTAGGGGGGAGCGGGGGGAAACCGGGGAGCTGTTTTTT. Protein product: CSARGERGETGELFF.